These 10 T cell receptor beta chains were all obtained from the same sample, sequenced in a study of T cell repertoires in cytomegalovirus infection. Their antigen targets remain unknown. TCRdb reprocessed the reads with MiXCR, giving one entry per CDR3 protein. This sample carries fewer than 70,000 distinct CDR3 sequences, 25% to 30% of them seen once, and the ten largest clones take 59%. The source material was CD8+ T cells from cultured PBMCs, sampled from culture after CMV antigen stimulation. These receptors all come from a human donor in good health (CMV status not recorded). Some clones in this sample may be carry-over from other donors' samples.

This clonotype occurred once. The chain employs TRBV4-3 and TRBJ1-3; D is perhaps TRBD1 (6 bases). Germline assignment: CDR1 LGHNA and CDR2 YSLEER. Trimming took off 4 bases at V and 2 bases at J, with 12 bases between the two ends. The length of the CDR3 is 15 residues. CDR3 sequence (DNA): TGCGCCAGCAGCCCACAGGGTTCAACTGGAAACACCATATATTTT. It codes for CASSPQGSTGNTIYF.

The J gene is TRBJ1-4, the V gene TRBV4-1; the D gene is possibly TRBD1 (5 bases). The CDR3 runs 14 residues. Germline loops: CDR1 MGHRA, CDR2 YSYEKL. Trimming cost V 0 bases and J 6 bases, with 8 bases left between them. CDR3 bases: TGCGCCAGCAGCCAAGACAGGGCCTATGAAAAACTGTTTTTT. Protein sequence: CASSQDRAYEKLFF.

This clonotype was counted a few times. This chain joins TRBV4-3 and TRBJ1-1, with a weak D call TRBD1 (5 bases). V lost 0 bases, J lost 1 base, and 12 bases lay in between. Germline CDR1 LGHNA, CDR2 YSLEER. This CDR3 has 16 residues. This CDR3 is CASSQEQAGRNTEAFF. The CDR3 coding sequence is TGCGCCAGCAGCCAAGAGCAGGCAGGGAGGAACACTGAAGCTTTCTTT.

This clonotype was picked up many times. CDR3 in DNA: TGTGCCAGCAGCAGGACTAGCGGGGTGATCGAGCAGTACTTC. It is translated as CASSRTSGVIEQYF. This chain links TRBV11-3 with TRBJ2-7, with TRBD2 matching over 12 bases. This CDR3 has 14 amino acids. The V and J ends lost 5 bases and 6 bases, in that order; junction bases with no gene match: 5. The germline CDR1 and CDR2 sequences are SGHNT and YENEEA.

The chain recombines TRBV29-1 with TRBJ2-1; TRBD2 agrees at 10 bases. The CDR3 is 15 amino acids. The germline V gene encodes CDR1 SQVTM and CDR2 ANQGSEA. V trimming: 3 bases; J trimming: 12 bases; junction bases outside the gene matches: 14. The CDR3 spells CSVEHASGGPPGQFF. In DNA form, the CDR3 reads TGCAGCGTTGAGCATGCTAGCGGGGGCCCCCCGGGGCAGTTCTTC.

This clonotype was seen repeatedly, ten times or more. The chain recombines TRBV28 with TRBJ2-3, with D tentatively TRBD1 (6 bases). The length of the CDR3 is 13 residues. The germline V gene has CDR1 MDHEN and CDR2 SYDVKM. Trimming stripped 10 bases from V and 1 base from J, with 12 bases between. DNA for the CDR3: TGTGCCATTGAGACAGGAGGCACAGATACGCAGTATTTT. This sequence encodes CAIETGGTDTQYF.

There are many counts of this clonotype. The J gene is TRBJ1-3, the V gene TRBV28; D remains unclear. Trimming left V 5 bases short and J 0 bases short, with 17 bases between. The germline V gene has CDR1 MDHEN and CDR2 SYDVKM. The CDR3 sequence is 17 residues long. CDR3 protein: CASSPGGGGSSGNTIYF. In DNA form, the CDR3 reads TGTGCCAGCAGTCCGGGAGGTGGTGGGAGCTCTGGAAACACCATATATTTT.

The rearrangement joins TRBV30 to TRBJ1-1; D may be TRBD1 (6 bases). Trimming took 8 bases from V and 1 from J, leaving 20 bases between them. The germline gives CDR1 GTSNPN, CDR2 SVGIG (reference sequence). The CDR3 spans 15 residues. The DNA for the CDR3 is TGTGCCATACGTACGTGGACAGATAAGAACACTGAAGCTTTCTTT. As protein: CAIRTWTDKNTEAFF.

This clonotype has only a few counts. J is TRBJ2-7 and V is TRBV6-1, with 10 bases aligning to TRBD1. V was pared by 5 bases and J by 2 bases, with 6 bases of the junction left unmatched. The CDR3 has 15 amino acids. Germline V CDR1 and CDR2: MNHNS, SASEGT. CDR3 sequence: CASSKSGTGAYEQYF. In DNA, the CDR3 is TGTGCCAGCAGTAAGTCCGGGACAGGGGCCTACGAGCAGTACTTC.

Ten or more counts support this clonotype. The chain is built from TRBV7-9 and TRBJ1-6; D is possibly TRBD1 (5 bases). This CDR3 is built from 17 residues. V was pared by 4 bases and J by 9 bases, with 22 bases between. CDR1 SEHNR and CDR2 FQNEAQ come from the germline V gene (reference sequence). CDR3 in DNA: TGTGCCAGCAGCTCACATGATACGCAGGGTTCTCGTTCACCCCTCCACTTT. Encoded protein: CASSSHDTQGSRSPLHF.